This is a list of T cell receptor beta chains from one sample in a study of spatial heterogeneity in lung cancer. One entry per CDR3 protein results from TCRdb running MiXCR on the 5' RACE reads. The sample lists around 12,000 distinct CDR3 sequences, roughly 5.2% occurring once. The source material was lung tumor tissue, sampled at surgery. The receptors stem from a male donor with early-stage non-small cell lung cancer. Each CDR3 is given with its conserved first and last residue. The D gene is left open where the match is weak. Expanded clones are given a class, and other clones once, few, many or no size at all.

size: many; J: TRBJ1-1; D: -; V: TRBV6-5; DNA: TGTGCCAGCGCCACAGGGAGTCATACTGAAGCTTTCTTT; CDR3: CASATGSHTEAFF
size: -; J: TRBJ1-4; D: -; V: TRBV18; DNA: TGTGCCAGCTCACCCAGTGCCAGAGGGAATGAAAAACTGTTTTTT; CDR3: CASSPSARGNEKLFF
size: many; J: TRBJ2-7; D: -; V: TRBV5-1; DNA: TGCGCCAGCAGCTTGTACCAGAACACCTACGAGCAGTACTTC; CDR3: CASSLYQNTYEQYF
size: many; J: TRBJ2-3; D: -; V: TRBV7-9; DNA: TGTGCCAGCAGCTTAATAGGACCACAAGTAGATACGCAGTATTTT; CDR3: CASSLIGPQVDTQYF
size: many; J: TRBJ2-1; D: -; V: TRBV12-3/TRBV12-4; DNA: TGTGCCAGCAGTTTAGTAGGGGGCGGGGTCGGGAATGAGCAGTTCTTC; CDR3: CASSLVGGGVGNEQFF
size: many; J: TRBJ1-2; D: -; V: TRBV5-6; DNA: TGTGCCAGCAGCTTGCGGACACGCCCTGGGGACTATGGCTACACCTTC; CDR3: CASSLRTRPGDYGYTF
size: many; J: TRBJ2-3; D: -; V: TRBV6-5; DNA: TGTGCCAGCAGGGCTATGGGGGCAGCAGATACGCAGTATTTT; CDR3: CASRAMGAADTQYF
size: -; J: TRBJ2-2; D: TRBD2; V: TRBV7-2; DNA: TGTGCCAGCAGTCCAAGGGGTAGCGGGATCGGGGAGCTGTTTTTT; CDR3: CASSPRGSGIGELFF
size: many; J: TRBJ2-5; D: TRBD2; V: TRBV10-3; DNA: TGTGCCATCAGTGAGGCAGCGGGGGGTAGCGAGACCCAGTACTTC; CDR3: CAISEAAGGSETQYF
size: many; J: TRBJ2-3; D: -; V: TRBV5-4; DNA: TGTGCCAGCAGCTTGACGGCCAGTAATACGCAGTATTTT; CDR3: CASSLTASNTQYF
size: many; J: TRBJ1-5; D: -; V: TRBV6-5; DNA: TGTGCCAGCAGTTTTTCCCCCAATCAGCCCCAGCATTTT; CDR3: CASSFSPNQPQHF
size: many; J: TRBJ2-7; D: -; V: TRBV7-2; DNA: TGTGCCAGCACCCTAGGGGGGTTTGGAGGCCCCTACGAGCAGTACTTC; CDR3: CASTLGGFGGPYEQYF
size: many; J: TRBJ1-1; D: TRBD1; V: TRBV6-2/TRBV6-3; DNA: TGTGCCAGCAGTCAACCCCCGGGACAGGGTAATACTGAAGCTTTCTTT; CDR3: CASSQPPGQGNTEAFF
size: few; J: TRBJ2-7; D: -; V: TRBV2; DNA: TGTGCCAGCAGTGAGGTACAGATGTCCTACGAGCAGTACTTC; CDR3: CASSEVQMSYEQYF
size: many; J: TRBJ2-6; D: -; V: TRBV7-2; DNA: TGTGCCAGCACCCCCTATACAGGGTTCACTGGGGCCAACGTCCTGACTTTC; CDR3: CASTPYTGFTGANVLTF
size: many; J: TRBJ2-3; D: TRBD1; V: TRBV7-9; DNA: TGTGCCAGCAGCCCAGGGACAGGGGCATTAGATACGCAGTATTTT; CDR3: CASSPGTGALDTQYF
size: many; J: TRBJ1-1; D: -; V: TRBV7-8; DNA: TGTGCCAGCAGCCTCTTCATGAACACTGAAGCTTTCTTT; CDR3: CASSLFMNTEAFF
size: many; J: TRBJ1-1; D: -; V: TRBV5-1; DNA: TGCGCCAGCAGCTTAGGAGGGGAGGGGACTGAAGCTTTCTTT; CDR3: CASSLGGEGTEAFF
size: many; J: TRBJ2-5; D: -; V: TRBV11-1; DNA: TGTGCCAGCAGCACTGCTGGAGAGACCCAGTACTTC; CDR3: CASSTAGETQYF
size: many; J: TRBJ1-4; D: -; V: TRBV20-1; DNA: TGCAGTGCTAGAGTCCCGGGGGAAAAACTGTTTTTT; CDR3: CSARVPGEKLFF
size: many; J: TRBJ2-3; D: -; V: TRBV2; DNA: TGTGCCAGCGGGCCCCGACCCGTTACACAGTATTTT; CDR3: CASGPRPVTQYF
size: many; J: TRBJ1-6; D: TRBD1; V: TRBV7-9; DNA: TGTGCCAGCAGCCCCGGACAGGGAATGCGGTCACCCCTCCACTTT; CDR3: CASSPGQGMRSPLHF
size: many; J: TRBJ2-2; D: -; V: TRBV20-1; DNA: TGCAGTGCTAAGAGACCGAACACCGGGGAGCTGTTTTTT; CDR3: CSAKRPNTGELFF
size: few; J: TRBJ2-3; D: TRBD2; V: TRBV3-1; DNA: TGTGCCAGCAGCCGATCTAGCGGGGGTGACACAGATACGCAGTATTTT; CDR3: CASSRSSGGDTDTQYF
size: many; J: TRBJ2-1; D: TRBD1; V: TRBV29-1; DNA: TGCAGCGCTGCCAACAGGGGGCTGGGGAATGAGCAGTTCTTC; CDR3: CSAANRGLGNEQFF
size: many; J: TRBJ2-3; D: -; V: TRBV12-3/TRBV12-4; DNA: TGTGCCAGCAGTTTAGGGCCAGGTGGAGTAGATACGCAGTATTTT; CDR3: CASSLGPGGVDTQYF
size: many; J: TRBJ2-5; D: TRBD1; V: TRBV5-5; DNA: TGTGCCAGCAGCGGCAGAGACAGGGGCAAGACCCAGTACTTC; CDR3: CASSGRDRGKTQYF